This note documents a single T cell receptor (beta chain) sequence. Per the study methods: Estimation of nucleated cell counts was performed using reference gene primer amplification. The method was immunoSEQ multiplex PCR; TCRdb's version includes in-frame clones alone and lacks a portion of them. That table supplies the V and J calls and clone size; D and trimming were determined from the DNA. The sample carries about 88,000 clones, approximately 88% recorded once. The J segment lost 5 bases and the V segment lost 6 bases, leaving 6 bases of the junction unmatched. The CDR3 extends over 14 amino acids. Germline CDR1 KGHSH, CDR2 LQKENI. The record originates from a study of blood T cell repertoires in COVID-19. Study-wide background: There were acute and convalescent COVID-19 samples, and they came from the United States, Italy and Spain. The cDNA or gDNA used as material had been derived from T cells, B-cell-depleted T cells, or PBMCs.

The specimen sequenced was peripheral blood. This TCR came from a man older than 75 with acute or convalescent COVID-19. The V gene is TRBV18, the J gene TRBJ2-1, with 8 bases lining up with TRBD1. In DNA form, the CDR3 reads TGTGCCAGCTCCGGGACAGGAGAACACAATGAGCAGTTCTTC. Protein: CASSGTGEHNEQFF.